This T cell receptor (beta chain) was captured by sequencing in a study of shared clonotypes between healthy human individuals. For the study at large: Used for every donor were three CD4 naive, three CD4 memory, two CD8 naive and one CD8 memory plate.

This CDR3 spans 12 amino acids. Germline CDR1 GTSNPN, CDR2 SVGIG (reference sequence). A note on this clone: Its target is unknown.

Measured with immunoSEQ multiplex PCR; TCRdb has only the in-frame clones, and not every one. This table has roughly 680,000 clones, around 70% appearing once. General observations from the study: At large depth, rarefaction still showed sorted-subset sequencing to be incomplete.

The chain couples TRBV30 to TRBJ2-5; D gene ambiguous. The J call is in doubt because the DNA end fits TRBJ2-7 better. Material for sequencing was memory CD4+ T cells sorted from blood. The subset was: CD45RA-negative fraction. The clonotype was recovered from a woman between 25 and 40 years old in good health. The CDR3 sequence is CAWGRRAYEQYF. As DNA, the CDR3 is TGTGCCTGGGGTCGCCGGGCCTACGAGCAGTACTTC.